This is a list of T cell receptor beta chains from one sample in a study of cytomegalovirus exposure and HLA in healthy donors. Assay used: immunoSEQ multiplex PCR; TCRdb lists only in-frame clones, some missing. This table has 150,000 to 200,000 clones, more than 65% appearing once. What was sequenced was PBMCs. The receptors were gathered from a man aged 45-65 years in good health and CMV-seropositive. Both conserved end residues are part of each CDR3. A D gene is named only where the DNA matches it firmly. Some rows mark clone size as missing; the rest say once, few, many or name a class of expanded clone.

D	J	V	size	CDR3	DNA
-	TRBJ2-7	TRBV4-1	-	CASSQDPGPGGYEQYF	TGCGCCAGCAGCCAAGATCCGGGGCCCGGGGGTTACGAGCAGTACTTC
TRBD1	TRBJ2-7	TRBV7-8	once	CASSQGQGYYEQYF	TGTGCCAGCAGCCAGGGACAGGGATACTACGAGCAGTACTTC
-	TRBJ1-4	TRBV28	-	CASSPPLPSRLYEKLFF	TGTGCCAGCAGTCCCCCTTTGCCGTCCCGTCTATATGAAAAACTGTTTTTT
-	TRBJ1-3	TRBV10-1	once	CASSEEGSHSGNTIYF	TGCGCCAGCAGTGAGGAGGGCAGTCACTCTGGAAACACCATATATTTT
TRBD1	TRBJ2-7	TRBV10-2	once	CASSLGQGAGEQYF	TGCGCCAGCAGTCTTGGACAGGGGGCTGGCGAGCAGTACTTC
-	TRBJ1-2	TRBV28	-	CASSLSGVGYTF	TGTGCCAGCAGTTTATCCGGGGTTGGCTACACCTTC
-	TRBJ2-3	TRBV6-6	-	CASSSLDGDFVDTQYF	TGTGCCAGCAGTTCCCTTGACGGGGATTTCGTAGATACGCAGTATTTT
-	TRBJ1-4	TRBV4-1	few	CASSQDDGTNEKLFF	TGCGCCAGCAGCCAAGATGATGGCACAAATGAAAAACTGTTTTTT
-	TRBJ2-1	TRBV6-6	-	CASKTSLSSPVGEQFF	TGTGCCAGCAAAACTTCCCTCTCTAGTCCCGTGGGTGAGCAGTTCTTC
-	TRBJ1-5	TRBV19	-	CASNPAGVTDSNQPQHF	TGTGCCAGTAACCCGGCAGGGGTAACGGATAGCAATCAGCCCCAGCATTTT
-	TRBJ2-7	TRBV7-6	-	CASSQPVVPYEQYF	TGTGCCAGCAGCCAACCCGTCGTCCCCTACGAGCAGTACTTC
-	TRBJ2-5	TRBV9	-	CASSVGLLGTQYF	TGTGCCAGCAGCGTAGGTCTCCTCGGGACCCAGTACTTC
TRBD2	TRBJ2-3	TRBV9	-	CASSGGAGGSTDTQYF	TGTGCCAGCAGCGGGGGGGCGGGGGGTAGCACAGATACGCAGTATTTT
-	TRBJ1-1	TRBV30	-	CAWSSTNRYTEAFF	TGTGCCTGGAGTTCAACGAACAGGTACACTGAAGCTTTCTTT
-	TRBJ1-1	TRBV9	few	CASSVLQGKDTEAFF	TGTGCCAGCAGCGTACTACAGGGTAAGGACACTGAAGCTTTCTTT
-	TRBJ1-1	TRBV19	few	CASSNRGGPGTEAFF	TGTGCCAGTAGTAATCGGGGGGGGCCGGGCACTGAAGCTTTCTTT
-	TRBJ2-2	TRBV5-1	-	CASSLTGMATGELFF	TGCGCCAGCAGTCTCACAGGGATGGCCACCGGGGAGCTGTTTTTT
TRBD1	TRBJ1-5	TRBV6-6	-	CASSQGQVSPQHF	TGTGCCAGCAGCCAGGGACAGGTGAGTCCCCAGCATTTT
-	TRBJ2-2	TRBV2	-	CASSERQITGELFF	TGTGCCAGCAGTGAGCGGCAGATCACCGGGGAGCTGTTTTTT
-	TRBJ2-7	TRBV19	-	CASSIGSEAEQYF	TGTGCCAGTAGTATCGGGAGTGAGGCCGAGCAGTACTTC
-	TRBJ2-5	TRBV9	once	CASSHGGSAQQTQYF	TGTGCCAGCAGCCACGGAGGGTCAGCTCAACAGACCCAGTACTTC
TRBD2	TRBJ2-1	TRBV5-4	-	CASSLGGGLAGVKYNEQFF	TGTGCCAGCAGCTTGGGGGGGGGACTAGCGGGAGTTAAGTACAATGAGCAGTTCTTC
-	TRBJ2-5	TRBV30	once	CAWSVKGSVETQYF	TGTGCCTGGAGTGTAAAAGGGAGTGTGGAGACCCAGTACTTC
TRBD2	TRBJ2-3	TRBV18	-	CASSSGGTRSTDTQYF	TGTGCCAGCTCATCGGGGGGGACACGTTCAACAGATACGCAGTATTTT
TRBD1	TRBJ2-3	TRBV7-2	-	CASSVQGQGDTQYF	TGTGCCAGCAGCGTACAGGGGCAAGGAGATACGCAGTATTTT
TRBD1	TRBJ1-3	TRBV6-5	-	CASRGTGGNTIYF	TGTGCCAGCAGGGGGACAGGAGGAAACACCATATATTTT
TRBD2	TRBJ2-1	TRBV9	-	CASSVTGTSGSNEQFF	TGTGCCAGCAGCGTTACCGGGACTAGCGGGAGCAATGAGCAGTTCTTC
-	TRBJ2-1	TRBV5-1	-	CASSLGQNYNEQFF	TGCGCCAGCAGCTTGGGACAAAACTACAATGAGCAGTTCTTC
-	TRBJ2-7	TRBV15	-	CATSRDYTFEQYF	TGTGCCACCAGCAGGGACTATACTTTCGAGCAGTACTTC
-	TRBJ2-2	TRBV5-1	few	CASSFTTGELFF	TGCGCCAGCAGCTTTACTACCGGGGAGCTGTTTTTT
-	TRBJ2-1	TRBV21-1	-	CASSTPTGSSYNEQFF	TGTGCCAGCAGCACTCCCACAGGGAGCTCCTACAATGAGCAGTTCTTC
-	TRBJ1-2	TRBV27	-	CASSLGRNYGYTF	TGTGCCAGCAGTTTAGGCAGAAACTATGGCTACACCTTC
-	TRBJ1-1	TRBV6-1	-	CASSSVRTEAFF	TGTGCCAGCAGTTCCGTTCGCACTGAAGCTTTCTTT
-	TRBJ2-7	TRBV21-1	-	CASSAPSRDRGHEQYF	TGTGCCAGCAGCGCACCATCCCGGGACAGGGGACACGAGCAGTACTTC
-	TRBJ2-2	TRBV2	-	CASSRLELTGELFF	TGTGCCAGCTCACGACTAGAGTTGACCGGGGAGCTGTTTTTT
TRBD1	TRBJ1-5	TRBV15	-	CATSYQGGRGSSNQPQHF	TGTGCCACCAGCTATCAGGGGGGAAGAGGTAGTAGCAATCAGCCCCAGCATTTT
TRBD1	TRBJ2-1	TRBV2	-	CASSRDRGDYNEQFF	TGTGCCAGCAGCCGGGACAGGGGGGACTACAATGAGCAGTTCTTC
-	TRBJ2-6	TRBV7-9	-	CASSPGTESFSGANVLTF	TGTGCCAGCAGCCCCGGGACTGAGTCCTTCTCTGGGGCCAACGTCCTGACTTTC
-	TRBJ2-2	TRBV27	-	CASSLEYTGELFF	TGTGCCAGCAGTTTAGAGTACACCGGGGAGCTGTTTTTT
-	TRBJ2-2	TRBV6-4	-	CASSDSIIQGGAGELFF	TGTGCCAGCAGTGACTCGATTATCCAGGGCGGGGCCGGGGAGCTGTTTTTT